These T cell receptor beta chains were read from a single sample in a study of tumor-infiltrating lymphocytes in primary liver carcinoma. TCRdb itself ran the multiplex PCR reads through MiXCR, one entry per CDR3 protein. The table lists about 200,000 distinct CDR3 sequences, 85% of them singletons. The sample was tumor tissue from primary liver carcinoma. These receptors all come from a man aged 35 to 55 with primary liver carcinoma and hepatitis B virus infection. CDR3s include the opening cysteine and the closing phenylalanine or tryptophan. D genes are given only for firm matches. Rows may omit the clone size; those that give it use once, few, many or a size class.

.,.,TRBJ2-2,TRBV4-1,12,CASSPVTGELVF,TGCGCCAGCAGCCCAGTTACCGGGGAGCTGGTTTTC
.,.,TRBJ2-7,TRBV28,15,CASSLDGGPFHEQYF,TGTGCCAGCAGTTTAGACGGGGGGCCCTTTCACGAGCAGTACTTC
.,.,TRBJ1-4,TRBV6-5,14,CASSKGVANEKPFF,TGTGCCAGCAGTAAAGGGGTGGCTAATGAAAAACCGTTTTTT
.,.,TRBJ2-5,TRBV6-5,12,CAGTAEGKIQYF,TGTGCCGGCACGGCCGAAGGGAAGATCCAGTACTTC
.,.,TRBJ1-5,TRBV11-2,16,CASSLEGGLMNQPQHF,TGTGCCAGTAGCCTAGAAGGGGGACTGATGAATCAGCCCCAGCATTTT
few,.,TRBJ1-2,TRBV27,13,CASKYSSGYGYTF,TGTGCCAGCAAATACAGTTCGGGCTATGGCTACACCTTC
.,.,TRBJ2-7,TRBV29-1,12,CSVEGGTGEQYF,TGCAGCGTTGAGGGTGGGACCGGCGAGCAATACTTC
.,.,TRBJ2-2,TRBV10-3,14,CASLAAGKTEELFF,TGTGCCAGTTTAGCAGCAGGTAAGACCGAGGAGCTGTTTTTT
.,.,TRBJ2-3,TRBV14,13,CPNSTTERTTQYF,TGTCCCAACAGCACGACAGAACGGACTACGCAGTATTTT
.,.,TRBJ1-5,TRBV4-2,18,CASSQEKGWGVSNRPQHF,TGTGCCAGCAGCCAAGAAAAAGGATGGGGCGTAAGCAATCGGCCCCAGCATTTT
.,.,TRBJ2-7,TRBV11-2,13,CASSPRQSCEQYF,TGTGCCAGCAGCCCTCGACAGTCGTGCGAGCAATACTTC
.,.,TRBJ2-1,TRBV4-2,15,CASSLLVGSHNEQFF,TGTGCCAGTAGCCTCCTAGTGGGTAGCCACAATGAGCAGTTCTTC
once,TRBD2,TRBJ2-3,TRBV29-1,17,CSAQTAGYQGLSATQYF,TGCAGCGCCCAGACAGCGGGATACCAAGGGTTGTCGGCTACGCAGTATTTT
.,TRBD1,TRBJ2-1,TRBV12-3/TRBV12-4,13,CANCLSDRGEQFF,TGTGCCAACTGTTTATCCGACAGGGGAGAGCAGTTCTTC
many,TRBD2,TRBJ2-1,TRBV4-2,17,CASSQEKRVWGGNEQFF,TGTGCCAGCAGCCAAGAAAAGCGGGTGTGGGGGGGCAATGAGCAGTTCTTC
once,TRBD1,TRBJ2-7,TRBV5-1,15,CTSSLDAGGPYERYF,TGCACCAGCAGCTTGGATGCAGGGGGCCCCTACGAGCGGTACTTC
.,.,TRBJ2-3,TRBV28,15,CASRHTSRSTDTQYF,TGTGCCAGCAGACACACTAGCAGAAGCACAGATACGCAGTATTTT
.,.,TRBJ2-7,TRBV12-3/TRBV12-4,11,CAGSRSYKQYF,TGTGCCGGCAGTCGATCTTACAAGCAGTACTTC
.,TRBD1,TRBJ2-7,TRBV4-1,15,CTSSQGQGPAYEEYF,TGCACCAGCAGCCAAGGACAGGGGCCCGCCTACGAGGAGTACTTC
.,.,TRBJ2-7,TRBV6-2/TRBV6-3,13,CASSGCYPYEQYF,TGTGCCAGCTCTGGGTGTTATCCCTACGAGCAGTACTTC
.,TRBD1,TRBJ1-6,TRBV11-2,16,CASGFAAGTANSALHF,TGTGCCAGCGGCTTCGCCGCCGGGACAGCGAACTCAGCCCTCCACTTT
.,.,TRBJ2-7,TRBV5-4,16,CASSKTCGGRGAKQYF,TGTGCCAGCAGCAAGACTTGCGGAGGTCGAGGGGCCAAGCAGTACTTC
.,.,TRBJ1-1,TRBV7-2,13,CASSLDSMIEAFF,TGTGCCAGCAGCTTGGACAGCATGATTGAAGCTTTCTTT
.,.,TRBJ2-7,TRBV6-2/TRBV6-3,15,CASTSEWESRYEQYF,TGTGCCAGCACTTCCGAGTGGGAGTCGCGATACGAGCAGTACTTC
.,TRBD2,TRBJ2-1,TRBV5-1,19,CASSSRGLAGRNYYDKQFF,TGCGCCAGCAGCTCGAGGGGTCTAGCGGGAAGGAACTATTACGATAAGCAGTTCTTC
.,.,TRBJ1-1,TRBV6-1,13,CGNSRIWDTEDFF,TGTGGCAACAGCAGGATCTGGGACACTGAAGATTTCTTT
.,.,TRBJ2-1,TRBV21-1,15,CTSSNSRGLDNEQFF,TGTACCAGCAGCAATAGTCGGGGGCTAGACAATGAGCAGTTCTTC
.,.,TRBJ2-7,TRBV12-3/TRBV12-4,14,CASSLLAVGYEQYF,TGTGCCAGTAGTTTGTTAGCGGTAGGCTACGAGCAGTACTTC
.,.,TRBJ2-5,TRBV2,13,CASSEAGAGTQYF,TGTGCCAGCAGTGAAGCGGGGGCGGGGACCCAGTACTTC
.,TRBD2,TRBJ2-1,TRBV6-1,15,CVSSEGLAAYNEQFF,TGTGTCAGCAGTGAAGGACTAGCAGCATACAATGAGCAGTTTTTC
.,TRBD2,TRBJ2-3,TRBV11-2,16,CVSSSQAGVSTGTQYF,TGTGTCAGCAGCTCACAAGCGGGAGTCAGCACAGGTACGCAGTATTTT
.,.,TRBJ2-4,TRBV11-1,17,CACSYPDTSRTKNIQYF,TGTGCCTGCAGCTATCCCGACACTAGCAGGACCAAAAACATTCAGTACTTC
once,.,TRBJ1-2,TRBV12-3/TRBV12-4,15,CASRSRHGIGYGYTF,TGTGCCAGCAGATCCCGACATGGGATTGGTTATGGCTACACCTTC
.,.,TRBJ2-2,TRBV4-2,14,CASSPERSTGESFF,TGTGCCAGCAGCCCGGAACGTTCCACCGGGGAGTCGTTTTTT
many,.,TRBJ1-1,TRBV29-1,14,CSGYLGTLNTEAFF,TGCAGCGGCTACCTCGGGACTCTGAACACTGAAGCTTTCTTT
many,TRBD2,TRBJ2-7,TRBV5-1,15,CASSLSSGRSYEQYF,TGCGCCAGCAGCTTGAGTAGCGGGAGATCCTACGAGCAGTACTTC
many,.,TRBJ1-1,TRBV6-1,17,CASSDPRGDGPLKRAFF,TGTGCCAGCAGTGACCCAAGGGGTGATGGGCCGTTGAAGCGCGCTTTCTTT
.,.,TRBJ2-5,TRBV5-1,16,CASSLFTGRTSETQYF,TGCGCCAGCAGCTTGTTCACTGGCCGGACTTCAGAGACCCAGTACTTC
.,.,TRBJ2-1,TRBV7-3,14,CASSLTGESNEQFF,TGTGCCAGCAGCTTAACTGGGGAGAGCAATGAGCAGTTCTTC
.,.,TRBJ1-1,TRBV28,14,CAVGPGGENTEAFF,TGTGCCGTAGGTCCAGGTGGTGAGAACACTGAAGCTTTCTTC
.,TRBD1,TRBJ2-7,TRBV24-1,15,CATRWPGQVPYEQYF,TGTGCCACCAGGTGGCCGGGACAGGTGCCCTACGAGCAGTACTTC